This paragraph reports one TCR beta chain. Germline CDR1 is LGHDT and CDR2 is YNNKEL (reference sequence). J lost 8 bases, V lost 1 base, and 9 bases had no gene match. The CDR3 loop spans 15 amino acids. The data are from a study of blood T cell repertoires in COVID-19. At the level of the study: Some COVID-19 samples were acute and others convalescent; all came from the United States, Italy and Spain. T cells, B-cell-depleted T cells, or PBMCs supplied cDNA or gDNA.

How the authors handled the data: The authors estimated nucleated cell counts from reference gene primer amplification. The method was immunoSEQ multiplex PCR; TCRdb's version includes in-frame clones alone and lacks a portion of them. V and J calls and clone size are those listed in that table; D and trimming were worked out from the DNA. The table has roughly 390,000 clones, around 85% seen once; the top ten hold 3.6%. This TCR derives from a woman under 30 with acute or convalescent COVID-19. The chain joins TRBV3-1 (or the pseudogene TRBV3-2) to TRBJ1-2; TRBD1 matches 8 bases. The specimen sequenced was peripheral blood. CDR3 nucleotide sequence: TGTGCCAGCAGCCAAGGGGGCCAGGGGGCGGGAGGCTACACCTTC. This sequence encodes CASSQGGQGAGGYTF.